This T cell receptor (beta chain) was retrieved from a study of radiation and T cells in renal cell carcinoma (dated by TCRdb to 2020 to 2021). At the level of the whole study: Samples were obtained from a clinical trial, in which 15 Gy stereotactic body radiation therapy was delivered to primary renal cell carcinomas and nephrectomy was performed 4 weeks later. In total, about 51 samples underwent TCR beta sequencing: approximately 26 tumors plus 27 peripheral blood samples. A total of 4,016,671 unique CDR3 nucleotide sequences, encoding around 2.7 million unique CDR3 amino acid sequences, were found across all 50 or so samples. The paper as a whole reports these results and caveats: Changes in the blood repertoire were not tracked past 4 weeks after treatment. In blood, the top tumor clonotypes increased from baseline to 2 weeks after radiation and then shrank by 4 weeks, which suggests a temporary expansion of tumor-resident clones. Because pretreatment tumor biopsies were not available, the study could not determine whether clonotypes were already present within the tumor at baseline. Effects of radiation dose or scheduling on the TCR repertoire could not be addressed with the single-armed trial design.

Between the V and J ends, shortened by 0 bases and 3 bases respectively, the junction contains 9 bases. Sequences LGHNA (CDR1) and YNFKEQ (CDR2) are obtained from the germline V gene. Taken from cysteine to phenylalanine, the CDR3 has 14 residues. Kept here is only the CDR3 DNA, which spans 42 bases and is read in frame from base 1. TCR beta libraries were generated from genomic DNA with the immunoSEQ kit, following the manufacturer's recommendations. To prepare the libraries, a first multiplex PCR with proprietary primers was run, followed by a second PCR that added unique barcodes, and a bead cleanup was done after each round. Each sample batch included a kit-provided positive control reaction and a negative control reaction. The final libraries underwent checking on an Agilent 4200 TapeStation D1000 ScreenTape, volumetric pooling, and quantification by qPCR. Sequencing was performed on an Illumina NextSeq500 with a MidOutput 150-cycle cartridge, and 156 Read1 and 15 Index1 cycles were run with kit custom primers. The pooled library was loaded at roughly 0.93 pM, with a roughly 22% PhiX control spiked in. The source study handled its data this way. Vendor-processed data were analyzed in R, with a clonotype defined as all T cells sharing the same CDR3 nucleotide sequence. For clone abundance analyses, frequencies were normalized to the 10,000 most abundant clones in each sample. Public T cell clones, averaging fewer than five per sample, were removed before analysis. Tumor-enriched clonotypes and baseline blood-enriched clonotypes were defined as those with an abundance difference of at least 32-fold between compartments. A beta-binomial differential abundance model was used to identify clonotypes that were expanded or contracted between blood time points. Tumor-blood repertoire similarity was measured with the Baroni-Urbani and Buser coefficient, and group comparisons used two-tailed Wilcoxon tests in R. TCRdb carries this immuneACCESS record with in-frame sequences only. Its versions omit some clonotypes, under half of them owing to an unresolved V gene in the studies checked, with the rest unexplained. V and J calls and clone size are copied from that table; D and trimming were computed from the DNA. In this sample the table shows around 140,000 clones, approximately 87% of which occur a single time. The ten most abundant clones make up under 25% of the sample.

Explained via the paper, the time point label denotes: baseline pretreatment blood. The sample's treatment or condition label, in plain terms: 15 Gy SBRT to primary tumor, nephrectomy 4 weeks later. To follow tumor-enriched clonotypes, peripheral blood was collected serially from radiation-treated patients at baseline and again at 2 weeks and 4 weeks after SBRT. Renal cell carcinoma with clear cell pathology was present in all patients. Genomic DNA for TCR sequencing was prepared using the QIAamp DNA Blood Mini Kit (Qiagen). The analyses included just those samples that passed every quality control check. Of note for this clone: Which antigen it targets is not known. The sample holds no much larger clone one base away, and base qualities are not on file.

This receptor was identified in a woman aged 45 to 65 with renal cell carcinoma. Source: blood, taken from a patient whose treatment included radiotherapy and nephrectomy. The chain links TRBV4-2 with TRBJ2-7, with the D segment identity uncertain. The CDR3 reads as follows: CASSQDGSIYEQYF. The nucleotides read TGTGCCAGCAGCCAAGATGGCAGCATCTACGAGCAGTACTTC.